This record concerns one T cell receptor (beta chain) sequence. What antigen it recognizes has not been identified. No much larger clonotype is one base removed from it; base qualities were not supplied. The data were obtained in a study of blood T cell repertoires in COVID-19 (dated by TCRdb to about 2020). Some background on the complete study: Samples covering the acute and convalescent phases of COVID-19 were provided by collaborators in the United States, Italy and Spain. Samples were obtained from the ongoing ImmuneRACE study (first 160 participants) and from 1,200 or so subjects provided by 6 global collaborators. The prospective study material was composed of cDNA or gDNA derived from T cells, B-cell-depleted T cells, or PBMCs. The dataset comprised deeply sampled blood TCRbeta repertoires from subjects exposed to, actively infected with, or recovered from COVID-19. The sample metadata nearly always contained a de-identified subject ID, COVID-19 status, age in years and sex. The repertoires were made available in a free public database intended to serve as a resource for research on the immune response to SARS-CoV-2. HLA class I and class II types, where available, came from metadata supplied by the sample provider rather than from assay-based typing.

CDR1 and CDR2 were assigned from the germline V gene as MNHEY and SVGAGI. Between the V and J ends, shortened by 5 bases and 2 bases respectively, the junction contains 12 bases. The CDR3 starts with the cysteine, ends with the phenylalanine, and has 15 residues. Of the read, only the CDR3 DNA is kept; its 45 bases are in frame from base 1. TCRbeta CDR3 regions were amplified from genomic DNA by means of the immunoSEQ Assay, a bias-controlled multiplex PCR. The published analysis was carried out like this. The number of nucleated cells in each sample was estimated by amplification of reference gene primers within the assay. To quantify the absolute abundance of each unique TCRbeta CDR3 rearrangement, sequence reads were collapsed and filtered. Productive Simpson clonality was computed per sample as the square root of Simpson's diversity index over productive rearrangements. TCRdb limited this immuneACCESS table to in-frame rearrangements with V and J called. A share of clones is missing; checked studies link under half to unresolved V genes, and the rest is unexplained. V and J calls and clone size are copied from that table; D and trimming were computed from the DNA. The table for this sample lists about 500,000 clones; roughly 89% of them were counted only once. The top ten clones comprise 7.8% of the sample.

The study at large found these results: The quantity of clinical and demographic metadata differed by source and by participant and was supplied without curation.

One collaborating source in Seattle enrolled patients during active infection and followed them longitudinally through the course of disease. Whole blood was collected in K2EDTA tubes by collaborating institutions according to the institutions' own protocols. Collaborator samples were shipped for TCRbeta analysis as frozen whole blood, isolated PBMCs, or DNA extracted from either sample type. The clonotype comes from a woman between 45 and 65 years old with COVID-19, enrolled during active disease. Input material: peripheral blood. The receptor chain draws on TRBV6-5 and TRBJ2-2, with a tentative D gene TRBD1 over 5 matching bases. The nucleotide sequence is TGTGCCAGCAGTCACAGGATTCCCAACACCGGGGAGCTGTTTTTT. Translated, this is CASSHRIPNTGELFF.